This entry describes one TCR beta chain. Its target is not known. This record belongs to a study of radiotherapy plus CTLA-4 blockade in lung cancer. As for the study in general: Patients showed objective responses in 15% to 20% of cases, and disease control was achieved by about 30%. Study observations and caveats: In blood, early T cell clone dynamics reportedly predicted response best, together with interferon-beta. Radiotherapy was combined with ipilimumab, and tumor-derived TCR clones then expanded in blood.

Data came from immunoSEQ multiplex PCR; TCRdb stores just in-frame clones and leaves some out. The sample holds more than 25,000 clones, 75% to 85% seen once. The CDR3 covers 15 residues. Germline CDR1 SGHVS, CDR2 FNYEAQ. Trimming stripped 1 base from V and 0 bases from J, with 6 bases between. Patients with chemo-refractory metastatic non-small-cell lung cancer received focal radiation plus CTLA-4 blockade with ipilimumab. Source: peripheral blood, taken from a patient treated with radiotherapy plus ipilimumab. This rearrangement joins TRBV7-6 to TRBJ1-4, with D unresolved. The sequence derives from a human donor with non-small cell lung cancer that progressed on radiotherapy plus ipilimumab. The CDR3 DNA reads TGTGCCAGCAGCTTAGAAACAGCAACTAATGAAAAACTGTTTTTT. It encodes CASSLETATNEKLFF.